A single sample is the source of the 17 T cell receptor beta chains below, sequenced in a study of blood T cell repertoires in COVID-19. The repertoire was sequenced with immunoSEQ multiplex PCR; TCRdb's copy has only in-frame clones and lacks some. The top ten hold around 9% of the sample, which has around 170,000 clones, roughly 85% seen once. Sequences were obtained from peripheral blood. The receptors originated from a middle-aged man with active or convalescent COVID-19.

The CDR3 coding sequence is TGTGCCATCAAGGCAGGGGTTAATAGCAATCAGCCCCAGCATTTT. It yields the protein CAIKAGVNSNQPQHF. The chain couples TRBV10-3 to TRBJ1-5; TRBD1 is a possible D gene (6 bases). Germline CDR1 and CDR2: ENHRY and SYGVKD. This CDR3 is built from 15 residues. V shed 7 bases and J shed 0 bases, with 13 bases lying between them.

CDR3 residues: CASSPPNYEQYF. The CDR3 DNA sequence: TGTGCCAGCTCACCCCCCAACTACGAGCAGTACTTC. The gene calls are TRBV18 and TRBJ2-7, with D uncertain. The CDR3 runs 12 residues. V lost 3 bases, J lost 3 bases, and 6 bases lay in between. Germline CDR1 reads KGHSH; CDR2 reads LQKENI.

To note about this clone: Germline is not matched at one junction end, which may reflect a read error. CDR3: CASSQGPGEKLFF. In nucleotides, the CDR3 is TGCGCGAGCAGCCAAGGTCCAGGAGAAAAACTGTTTTTT. The chain uses TRBV4-3 and TRBJ1-4; D not certain. CDR1 LGHNA and CDR2 YSLEER come from the germline V gene. The CDR3 consists of 13 residues.

The rearrangement links TRBV6-5 to TRBJ1-4; D not resolved. V was pared by 8 bases and J by 8 bases, with 15 bases between. Germline V gene data show CDR1 as MNHEY and CDR2 as SVGAGI. The CDR3 is made up of 13 amino acids. The CDR3 DNA reads TGTGCCAGCGCCTCGGTCTGGAGAGAAAAACTGTTTTTT. This encodes CASASVWREKLFF.

There are a few counts of this clone. The J gene is TRBJ1-1, the V gene TRBV14; 8 bases fit TRBD1. The CDR3 has 16 residues. Germline values: CDR1 SGHDN, CDR2 FVKESK. J gave up 0 bases and V 4 bases, and 7 bases lay outside the gene matches. CDR3 protein: CASSPRTGHMNTEAFF. DNA for the CDR3: TGTGCCAGCAGCCCCCGGACAGGGCACATGAACACTGAAGCTTTCTTT. The complete variable domain, with remaining parts taken from reference TRBV14 and TRBJ1-1, reads EAGVTQFPSHSVIEKGQTVTLRCDPISGHDNLYWYRRVMGKEIKFLLHFVKESKQDESGMPNNRFLAERTGGTYSTLKVQPAELEDSGVYFCASSPRTGHMNTEAFFGQGTRLTVV.

This sequence joins TRBV29-1 and TRBJ1-2; D unclear. CDR3 size: 12 residues. Per germline, CDR1 SQVTM and CDR2 ANQGSEA. V was cut by 2 bases and J by 6 bases, with 10 bases left in between. The CDR3: CSVEWEPNGYTF. CDR3 DNA sequence: TGCAGCGTTGAATGGGAGCCTAATGGCTACACCTTC. Drawing the rest from reference TRBV29-1 and TRBJ1-2, the complete variable domain is SAVISQKPSRDICQRGTSLTIQCQVDSQVTMMFWYRQQPGQSLTLIATANQGSEATYESGFVIDKFPISRPNLTFSTLTVSNMSPEDSSIYLCSVEWEPNGYTFGSGTRLTVV.

The chain joins TRBV19 to TRBJ2-7, with 12 bases matching TRBD2. Germline CDR1 and CDR2: LNHDA and SQIVND (reference sequence). This CDR3 contains 13 residues. Unmatched junction bases numbered 5, after V lost 10 bases and J lost 4 bases. The CDR3 loop is CATQTSGGYEQYF. CDR3 bases: TGTGCCACCCAGACTAGCGGGGGATACGAGCAGTACTTC.

The gene calls are TRBV24-1 and TRBJ1-5; 10 bases map to TRBD1. CDR1 is KGHDR and CDR2 is SFDVKD in the germline V gene. V gave up 3 bases and J gave up 4 bases; unmatched junction bases: 5. This CDR3 is built from 16 residues. The CDR3 sequence: CATSDSRDRGNQPQHF. In DNA form, the CDR3 reads TGTGCCACCAGTGATAGCCGGGACAGGGGAAATCAGCCCCAGCATTTT.

J is TRBJ1-6 and V is TRBV19; no clear D. Germline V gene sequence: CDR1 LNHDA, CDR2 SQIVND (reference sequence). This CDR3 region has 14 residues. Trimming removed 5 bases from V and 10 bases from J, with 15 bases in between. CDR3 in DNA: TGTGCCAGTAGTGATTGGGTCAACGGGTCACCCCTCCACTTT. Its protein product is CASSDWVNGSPLHF.

The chain has TRBV18 and TRBJ2-7, with a weak D call TRBD1 (5 bases). Trimming removed 3 bases from V and 5 bases from J, with 8 bases in between. Germline lookup yields CDR1 KGHSH and CDR2 LQKENI. The CDR3 runs to 12 residues. The CDR3 nucleotides read TGTGCCAGCTCACCCCGCAGGGACGAGCAGTACTTC. Protein: CASSPRRDEQYF.

V usage is TRBV27 and J usage is TRBJ1-1, with 10 nucleotides matching TRBD1. The CDR3 totals 15 residues. Germline CDR1 reads MNHEY; CDR2 reads SMNVEV (reference sequence). V was clipped by 3 bases and J by 9 bases; unmatched bases: 10. The DNA of the CDR3 is TGTGCCAGCAGTTTCTCGGGGACAGGGGACCTGCAAGCTTTCTTT. This gives the protein CASSFSGTGDLQAFF.

The gene calls are TRBV19 and TRBJ2-2; the D is unclear. In germline, CDR1 is LNHDA, CDR2 SQIVND (reference sequence). There are 14 residues in the CDR3. V was shortened by 5 bases and J by 5 bases, with 12 bases between the two germline ends. The CDR3 sequence is CASSPTVETGELFF. The DNA of the CDR3 is TGTGCCAGTAGTCCCACGGTCGAGACCGGGGAGCTGTTTTTT. Based on the CDR3 plus reference TRBV19 and TRBJ2-2, the full variable domain is DGGITQSPKYLFRKEGQNVTLSCEQNLNHDAMYWYRQDPGQGLRLIYYSQIVNDFQKGDIAEGYSVSREKKESFPLTVTSAQKNPTAFYLCASSPTVETGELFFGEGSRLTVL.

V usage is TRBV9 and J usage is TRBJ2-7; 9 bases line up with TRBD1. Germline V gene sequence: CDR1 SGDLS, CDR2 YYNGEE. This CDR3 region has 15 residues. Trimming removed 0 bases from V and 5 bases from J; junction bases left unmatched: 6. The CDR3 here is CASSVAQGAGDEQYF. CDR3 in DNA: TGTGCCAGCAGCGTAGCACAGGGGGCAGGCGACGAGCAGTACTTC.

This clone was recorded once. The chain recombines TRBV6-1 with TRBJ2-2, with D possibly being TRBD1 (6 bases). Germline CDR1 MNHNS, CDR2 SASEGT. V was clipped by 3 bases and J by 7 bases, with 18 bases between them. The CDR3 is 16 amino acids. CDR3 in amino acids: CASSDPGTLYSGELFF. CDR3 sequence (DNA): TGTGCCAGCAGTGACCCCGGGACATTGTATAGCGGGGAGCTGTTTTTT.

This rearrangement joins TRBV9 to TRBJ1-1, with D possibly TRBD1 on 6 matching bases. This CDR3 comprises 14 residues. V lost 4 bases, J lost 6 bases, and 16 bases lay in between. The germline V gene encodes CDR1 SGDLS and CDR2 YYNGEE. In DNA, the CDR3 is TGTGCCAGCAGCCCCCCCCTGGGGGGGCCTGAAGCTTTCTTT. It encodes CASSPPLGGPEAFF.

The rearrangement joins TRBV7-9 to TRBJ2-1, with a tentative D call TRBD2 (6 bases). The CDR3 spans 15 residues. Between the trimmed V and J ends, which lost 7 bases and 6 bases, there was a span of 19 bases. In germline, CDR1 is SEHNR, CDR2 FQNEAQ (reference sequence). The CDR3 region is CASTSDGTALNEQFF. Here the CDR3 DNA reads TGTGCCAGCACCTCGGACGGGACTGCCCTCAATGAGCAGTTCTTC.

The rearrangement joins TRBV10-3 to TRBJ1-4, with 9 bases aligning to TRBD1. The V gene's germline CDR1 is ENHRY and CDR2 SYGVKD. The CDR3 is 16 residues long. The junction had 4 bases not matched to a gene; V was cut back by 3 bases and J by 2 bases. This CDR3 reads CAISDRDRDTNEKLFF. CDR3 DNA: TGTGCCATCAGTGACCGGGACAGGGATACTAATGAAAAACTGTTTTTT.